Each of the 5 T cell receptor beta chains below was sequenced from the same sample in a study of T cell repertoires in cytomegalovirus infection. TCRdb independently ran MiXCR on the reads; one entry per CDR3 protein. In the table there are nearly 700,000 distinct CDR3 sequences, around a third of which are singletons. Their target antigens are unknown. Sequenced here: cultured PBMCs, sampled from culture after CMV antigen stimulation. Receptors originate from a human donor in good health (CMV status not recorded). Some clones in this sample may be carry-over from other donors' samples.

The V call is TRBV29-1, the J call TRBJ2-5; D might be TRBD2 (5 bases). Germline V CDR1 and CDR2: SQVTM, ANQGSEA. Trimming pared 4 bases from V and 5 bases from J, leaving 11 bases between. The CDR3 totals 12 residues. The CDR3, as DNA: TGCAGCGTTGCTCGGGGTATGGAGACCCAGTACTTC. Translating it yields CSVARGMETQYF.

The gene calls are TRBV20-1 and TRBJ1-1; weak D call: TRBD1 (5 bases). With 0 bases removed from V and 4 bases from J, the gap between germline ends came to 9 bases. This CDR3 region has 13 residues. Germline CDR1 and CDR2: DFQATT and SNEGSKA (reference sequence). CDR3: CSARDRVATEAFF. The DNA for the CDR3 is TGCAGTGCTAGAGACAGGGTGGCCACTGAAGCTTTCTTT.

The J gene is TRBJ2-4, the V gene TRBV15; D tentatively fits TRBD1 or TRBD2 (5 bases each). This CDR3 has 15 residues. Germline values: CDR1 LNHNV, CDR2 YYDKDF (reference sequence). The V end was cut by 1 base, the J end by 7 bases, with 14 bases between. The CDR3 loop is CATSRGRDEENIQYF. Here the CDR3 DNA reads TGTGCCACCAGCAGAGGAAGGGACGAGGAGAACATTCAGTACTTC.

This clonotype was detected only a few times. CDR3 sequence reads: CAINGRDSYEQYF. The CDR3 DNA reads TGTGCCATCAACGGGCGGGACTCCTACGAGCAGTACTTC. The chain recombines TRBV10-3 with TRBJ2-7; TRBD2 might be the D (6 bases). Germline V lookup: CDR1 ENHRY, CDR2 SYGVKD. The CDR3 totals 13 residues. V was pared by 7 bases and J by 0 bases, with 10 bases between.

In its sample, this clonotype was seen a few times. The CDR3 DNA follows: TGTGCCAGCACACGAGATTTGGGGGAACTGGCTTTCTTT. It yields the protein CASTRDLGELAFF. V is TRBV28 and J is TRBJ1-1, with a tentative D call TRBD1 (5 bases). Germline CDR1 is MDHEN and CDR2 is SYDVKM. Trimming removed 7 bases from V and 11 bases from J, with 20 bases in between. This CDR3 has 13 amino acids.